Below are 22 T cell receptor beta chains sequenced from a single sample in a study of blood T cell repertoires in COVID-19 (dated by TCRdb to 2019 to 2021). The method behind the library was the immunoSEQ multiplex PCR assay. Imported from immuneACCESS, the table was reduced by TCRdb to in-frame sequences with V and J called. These copies leave out some clones; in studies compared against another copy, an unresolved V gene accounts for under half, and the cause of the remainder is not known. This sample is represented by tens of thousands of clones; nearly 80% of them were singletons. Approximately 6.3% of the sample belongs to the ten largest clones. The source material was peripheral blood. The source is a man aged 70-80 years with COVID-19, enrolled during active disease.

The chain has TRBV5-1 and TRBJ2-3; possible D gene TRBD1, 6 bases. V lost 5 bases, J lost 0 bases, and 34 bases lay in between. CDR3 length equals 22 residues. Germline lookup yields CDR1 SGHRS and CDR2 YFSETQ. CDR3 coding DNA: TGCGCCAGCAGACAGGACAGCCAGCGCACACCCGTAGCCGATCGGAGCACAGATACGCAGTATTTT. Translation: CASRQDSQRTPVADRSTDTQYF. Full variable domain (missing parts from reference TRBV5-1 and TRBJ2-3): KAGVTQTPRYLIKTRGQQVTLSCSPISGHRSVSWYQQTPGQGLQFLFEYFSETQRNKGNFPGRFSGRQFSNSRSEMNVSTLELGDSALYLCASRQDSQRTPVADRSTDTQYFGPGTRLTVL.

V is TRBV5-4 and J is TRBJ2-3; D gene unclear. CDR3 length: 13 residues. Germline CDR1 reads SGHNT; CDR2 reads YYREEE (reference sequence). V was cut by 2 bases and J by 2 bases, with 6 bases left in between. CDR3 nucleotide sequence: TGTGCCAGCAGCTTCGGTCTCACAGATACGCAGTATTTT. Translated: CASSFGLTDTQYF.

The CDR3 loop reads CASSYEGWELFF. The CDR3 nucleotides read TGTGCCAGCAGTTACGAGGGATGGGAGCTGTTTTTT. The chain joins TRBV6-2 or TRBV6-3 to TRBJ2-2; the D gene is possibly TRBD2 (5 bases). Germline CDR1 and CDR2: MNHEY and SVGEGT. Trimming took 2 bases from V and 9 from J, leaving 7 bases between them. This CDR3 is built from 12 residues.

This chain links TRBV19 with TRBJ1-1, with a possible D match to TRBD1 (6 bases). The germline V and J ends were trimmed by 3 bases and 0 bases, with 8 bases remaining between them. CDR1 LNHDA and CDR2 SQIVND come from the germline V gene (reference sequence). This CDR3 spans 14 amino acids. CDR3 sequence reads: CASSIGQLNTEAFF. CDR3 sequence (DNA): TGTGCCAGTAGTATTGGACAGCTGAACACTGAAGCTTTCTTT.

This clone was observed a few times. V and J are TRBV5-1 and TRBJ1-3, with D uncertain. Germline V lookup: CDR1 SGHRS, CDR2 YFSETQ. This CDR3 is 13 amino acids long. The germline V and J ends were trimmed by 1 base and 4 bases, with 6 bases remaining between them. CDR3 nucleotide sequence: TGCGCCAGCAGCTTGTCCCAGGGAAACACCATATATTTT. This gives the protein CASSLSQGNTIYF.

This clone was found a few times. The chain couples TRBV19 to TRBJ2-5, with 7 bases lining up with TRBD1. With V trimmed by 6 bases and J by 5 bases, 6 bases remained unmatched. CDR1 LNHDA and CDR2 SQIVND come from the germline V gene (reference sequence). The CDR3 loop spans 13 amino acids. DNA of the CDR3: TGTGCCAGTAGAGACAGGGCGTGGGAGACCCAGTACTTC. Translation: CASRDRAWETQYF.

This clone has only a few counts. V gene TRBV12-3 or TRBV12-4 combines with J gene TRBJ1-2; unclear D gene. The V end was cut by 6 bases, the J end by 4 bases, with 12 bases between. This CDR3 is 13 amino acids long. The CDR3 reads CASSPDPGYGYTF. CDR3 sequence (DNA): TGTGCCAGCAGCCCAGATCCGGGCTATGGCTACACCTTC.

The CDR3, as DNA: TGTGCCAGCAGCTTGGGCGGGGTGATAGGATATGGCTACACCTTC. It is translated as CASSLGGVIGYGYTF. The rearrangement joins TRBV5-6 to TRBJ1-2, with D hard to call. CDR1 SGHDT and CDR2 YYEEEE come from the germline V gene. This CDR3 has 15 amino acids. Trimming removed 0 bases at V and 5 bases at J, with 14 bases between.

CDR3 sequence (DNA): TGTGCCTGGAGTGTGGCTAGCGGGGTAACAGATACGCAGTATTTT. As protein: CAWSVASGVTDTQYF. The rearrangement links TRBV30 to TRBJ2-3, with 9 bases lining up with TRBD2. The V gene's germline CDR1 is GTSNPN and CDR2 SVGIG (reference sequence). This CDR3 spans 15 amino acids. V lost 0 bases, J lost 3 bases, and 4 bases stayed unmatched.

The rearrangement links TRBV10-1 to TRBJ2-1, with D perhaps matching TRBD2 (6 bases). The germline gives CDR1 WNHNN, CDR2 SYGVQD (reference sequence). V was pared by 2 bases and J by 3 bases, with 11 bases between. This CDR3 comprises 15 residues. The CDR3 reads CASSEGLRGYNEQFF. In DNA form, the CDR3 reads TGCGCCAGCAGTGAGGGGCTGCGGGGCTACAATGAGCAGTTCTTC.

The V gene is TRBV11-3, the J gene TRBJ1-2; 7 bases align to TRBD1. Germline CDR1 and CDR2: SGHNT and YENEEA. V lost 1 base to trimming and J lost 6 bases; unmatched junction nucleotides: 8. The CDR3 runs to 15 residues. CDR3 nucleotides: TGTGCCAGCAGCTTAGCCGGATTAACAGGGGATGGCTACACCTTC. Residues: CASSLAGLTGDGYTF.

This clone was found a few times. This chain joins TRBV6-5 and TRBJ1-6, with D perhaps TRBD1 (5 bases). The CDR3 has 13 amino acids. The V and J ends lost 6 bases and 3 bases respectively, with 6 bases between them. The germline V gene has CDR1 MNHEY and CDR2 SVGAGI. The CDR3 nucleotides are TGTGCCAGCAGGACAGTCTATAATTCACCCCTCCACTTT. Its translation: CASRTVYNSPLHF.

This clone turned up a few times. The rearrangement links TRBV7-6 to TRBJ2-7, with 7 bases aligning to TRBD2. In germline, CDR1 is SGHVS, CDR2 FNYEAQ. V trimming: 5 bases; J trimming: 4 bases; junction bases outside the gene matches: 8. This CDR3 is 14 amino acids long. As DNA, the CDR3 is TGTGCCAGCAGCCCCCGACTAGCAATTTACGAGCAGTACTTC. Protein product: CASSPRLAIYEQYF.

The gene calls are TRBV14 and TRBJ2-1; D possibly corresponds to TRBD1 (5 bases). There are 13 residues in the CDR3. V lost 0 bases to trimming and J lost 15 bases, with 15 bases between them. Germline V CDR1 and CDR2: SGHDN, FVKESK. In nucleotides, the CDR3 is TGTGCCAGCAGCCAAGATCTCAGGGAATCGCCGTTCTTC. Its protein product is CASSQDLRESPFF.

The J gene is TRBJ1-2, the V gene TRBV4-3, with unresolved D. This CDR3 is built from 13 residues. The germline gives CDR1 LGHNA, CDR2 YSLEER. V lost 0 bases to trimming and J lost 5 bases, with 7 bases between them. The CDR3 region is CASSQDPRYGYTF. As DNA, the CDR3 is TGCGCCAGCAGCCAAGATCCGCGGTATGGCTACACCTTC.

The chain uses TRBV5-1 and TRBJ2-7, with D hard to call. V was cut by 0 bases and J by 7 bases, with 14 bases left in between. The CDR3 has 14 amino acids. The germline V gene has CDR1 SGHRS and CDR2 YFSETQ. CDR3 bases: TGCGCCAGCAGCTTGGTGTGGGCCAGCTTGGAGCAGTACTTC. Translating gives CASSLVWASLEQYF.

The chain is built from TRBV7-2 and TRBJ2-3; TRBD1 is a possible D gene (5 bases). Looked up from germline, CDR1 is SGHTA and CDR2 is FQGNSA. V lost 1 base and J 1 base, leaving 15 bases between the germline ends. The CDR3 has 17 amino acids. CDR3 nucleotides: TGTGCCAGCAGCTTAGAGGGGTCGTTTCGTGGCACAGATACGCAGTATTTT. Translating gives CASSLEGSFRGTDTQYF.

The V gene is TRBV7-9, the J gene TRBJ2-2; D is uncertain. V dropped 5 bases and J dropped 4 bases, with 11 bases sitting between them. This CDR3 contains 14 residues. Looked up from germline, CDR1 is SEHNR and CDR2 is FQNEAQ (reference sequence). The CDR3 region is CASSISSATGELFF. The CDR3 DNA reads as TGTGCCAGCAGCATCAGTTCCGCCACCGGGGAGCTGTTTTTT.

J is TRBJ2-7 and V is TRBV6-1; D perhaps matches TRBD1 (5 bases). This CDR3 spans 14 amino acids. The germline V gene has CDR1 MNHNS and CDR2 SASEGT. Trimming took off 2 bases at V and 3 bases at J, with 11 bases between the two ends. Here the CDR3 DNA reads TGTGCCAGCAGTGAAAGGACACGGGTCTACGAGCAGTACTTC. Its protein is CASSERTRVYEQYF.

J is TRBJ2-5 and V is TRBV5-1; D perhaps matches TRBD1 (6 bases). The CDR3 spans 14 residues. The V end lost 4 bases, the J end lost 2 bases, and 12 bases lay between the germline ends. Per germline, CDR1 SGHRS and CDR2 YFSETQ. The CDR3 DNA sequence: TGCGCCAGCAGCCCCCAGGGACAACAAGAGACCCAGTACTTC. This translates into CASSPQGQQETQYF.

The chain uses TRBV19 and TRBJ1-2, with 9 bases aligning to TRBD1. V lost 3 bases, J lost 0 bases, and 2 bases stayed unmatched. Germline V gives CDR1 LNHDA, CDR2 SQIVND (reference sequence). The CDR3 is 15 amino acids. This CDR3 is CASSIWDRANYGYTF. The CDR3 bases are TGTGCCAGTAGTATCTGGGACAGGGCTAACTATGGCTACACCTTC.

The CDR3 sequence: CASRRQGRADQPQHF. CDR3 in DNA: TGTGCCAGCAGACGACAGGGAAGGGCGGATCAGCCCCAGCATTTT. This chain joins TRBV2 and TRBJ1-5; the match to TRBD1 covers 7 bases. CDR1 is SNHLY and CDR2 is FYNNEI in the germline V gene. Losses at the gene ends were 6 bases for V and 5 bases for J; bases not matched to a gene: 10. The CDR3 is 15 residues long. Full variable domain (rest looked up from reference TRBV2 and TRBJ1-5): EPEVTQTPSHQVTQMGQEVILRCVPISNHLYFYWYRQILGQKVEFLVSFYNNEISEKSEIFDDQFSVERPDGSNFTLKIRSTKLEDSAMYFCASRRQGRADQPQHFGDGTRLSIL.